Each of the 22 T cell receptor beta chains below was sequenced from the same sample in a study of blood T cells in healthy people across ages. With a J-beta primer mix and a sample-barcoded 5' primer, a second PCR ran roughly 6 to 11 cycles. TCRdb re-derived calls from the 5' RACE reads in MiXCR, one entry per CDR3 protein. The table shows 800,000 to 950,000 distinct CDR3 sequences, with about 36% occurring only once. Sequencing input: blood. All receptors come from a man between 18 and 29 years old in good health.

The J gene is TRBJ2-5, the V gene TRBV9, with a tentative D call TRBD2 (6 bases). The end of the DNA is better explained by TRBJ2-7, so the J call may be wrong. Germline CDR1 reads SGDLS; CDR2 reads YYNGEE. The CDR3 is made up of 16 amino acids. This CDR3 is CASSVKTGTGSDEQYF. In nucleotides, the CDR3 is TGTGCCAGCAGCGTCAAAACCGGGACCGGGAGTGACGAGCAGTACTTC.

The chain recombines TRBV20-1 with TRBJ2-3; 10 bases map to TRBD2. The trim removed 3 bases at V and 3 bases at J, leaving 9 bases unmatched. The CDR3 is 16 residues long. Germline V gene sequence: CDR1 DFQATT, CDR2 SNEGSKA (reference sequence). CDR3 in amino acids: CSARASGGGLTDTQYF. The DNA of the CDR3 is TGCAGTGCTAGGGCGAGCGGGGGGGGTTTAACAGATACGCAGTATTTT.

There are many counts of this clonotype. The chain recombines TRBV4-3 with TRBJ2-1; D unclear. The V and J ends lost 4 bases and 3 bases respectively, with 13 bases between them. The length of the CDR3 is 15 residues. Germline V gene data show CDR1 as LGHNA and CDR2 as YSLEER. CDR3 sequence (DNA): TGCGCCAGCAGCCCGTCGTTCCCGAACTACAATGAGCAGTTCTTC. It is translated as CASSPSFPNYNEQFF.

The V call is TRBV2, the J call TRBJ1-2; weak D call: TRBD1 (5 bases). This CDR3 comprises 15 residues. V lost 7 bases, J lost 0 bases, and 15 bases lay in between. Per the germline V gene, CDR1 is SNHLY and CDR2 is FYNNEI. CDR3 coding DNA: TGTGCCAGCACAATGACGACAGAAGCTAACTATGGCTACACCTTC. Amino acids: CASTMTTEANYGYTF.

The rearrangement uses TRBV28 and TRBJ2-5; TRBD2 aligns across 11 bases. The CDR3 covers 16 residues. CDR1 and CDR2 from the germline V gene are MDHEN and SYDVKM. V lost 4 bases and J lost 0; bases outside the gene matches: 4. The CDR3 DNA is TGTGCCAGCAGTTCACGACTAGCGGGGAACCAAGAGACCCAGTACTTC. Protein product: CASSSRLAGNQETQYF.

The rearrangement links TRBV5-4 to TRBJ2-3; possible D gene TRBD1, 6 bases. The V and J ends lost 1 base and 6 bases respectively, with 33 bases between them. There are 21 residues in the CDR3. CDR1 SGHNT and CDR2 YYREEE come from the germline V gene (reference sequence). The CDR3 loop reads CASSLLTRPGQAHHKADTQYF. CDR3 DNA: TGTGCCAGCAGCTTGCTAACCCGACCGGGACAAGCGCACCACAAGGCGGATACGCAGTATTTT. Combining the CDR3 with reference TRBV5-4 and TRBJ2-3 gives the whole variable domain ETGVTQSPTHLIKTRGQQVTLRCSSQSGHNTVSWYQQALGQGPQFIFQYYREEENGRGNFPPRFSGLQFPNYSSELNVNALELDDSALYLCASSLLTRPGQAHHKADTQYFGPGTRLTVL.

This clonotype was counted at least ten times. The chain recombines TRBV7-3 with TRBJ2-5; no clear D. CDR3 size: 14 residues. The V gene's germline CDR1 is SGHTA and CDR2 FQGTGA. Trimming shortened V by 0 bases and J by 4 bases, and 9 bases separated the two germline ends. CDR3 residues: CASSLTGMGETQYF. The DNA for the CDR3 is TGTGCCAGCAGCTTAACGGGGATGGGAGAGACCCAGTACTTC.

This clonotype has only a few counts. This sequence joins TRBV10-3 and TRBJ2-1; 8 positions agree with TRBD1. The germline V gene has CDR1 ENHRY and CDR2 SYGVKD. The CDR3 spans 16 residues. Trimming at V came to 3 bases and at J to 1 base, leaving 5 bases not matched to a gene. The CDR3: CAISDSTGASYNEQFF. The CDR3 nucleotides are TGTGCCATCAGTGATTCGACAGGGGCATCCTACAATGAGCAGTTCTTC.

V and J are TRBV11-3 and TRBJ2-5; D assignment may be TRBD1 or TRBD2 (7 bases each). CDR1 and CDR2 from the germline V gene are SGHNT and YENEEA. Trimming took off 4 bases at V and 11 bases at J, with 23 bases between the two ends. The CDR3 has 15 amino acids. The CDR3 reads CASSSAGQYDNEQYF. CDR3 DNA: TGTGCCAGCAGCTCAGCGGGACAGTACGACAATGAGCAGTACTTC.

The table lists this clonotype with many counts. The chain is built from TRBV12-3 or TRBV12-4 and TRBJ1-4; D ambiguous. With 1 base removed from V and 7 bases from J, the gap between germline ends came to 4 bases. CDR3 length equals 12 residues. CDR3 region: CASSLVGEKLFF. CDR3 coding DNA: TGTGCCAGCAGTTTAGTTGGTGAAAAACTGTTTTTT.

The rearrangement joins TRBV20-1 to TRBJ2-1; 9 positions agree with TRBD2. V lost 0 bases and J lost 8; bases outside the gene matches: 8. Germline loops: CDR1 DFQATT, CDR2 SNEGSKA (reference sequence). The CDR3 is 15 residues long. DNA for the CDR3: TGCAGTGCTAGAGAGGTAGCGGGGGCTCGGGATGAGCAGTTCTTC. Amino acids: CSAREVAGARDEQFF.

This clonotype was observed a few times. The genes are TRBV5-1 and TRBJ1-3; the match to TRBD1 covers 8 bases. Germline loops: CDR1 SGHRS, CDR2 YFSETQ. CDR3 length: 16 residues. V lost 4 bases, J lost 2 bases, and 8 bases stayed unmatched. The CDR3 bases are TGCGCCAGCAGCGACTGGACAGGGATGACTGGAAACACCATATATTTT. Translation: CASSDWTGMTGNTIYF.

This chain connects TRBV29-1 to TRBJ2-3; D unclear. In germline, CDR1 is SQVTM, CDR2 ANQGSEA. The CDR3 length is 11 residues. V was trimmed by 7 bases and J by 7 bases, leaving 12 bases between them. The CDR3 here is CSAHGRNTQYF. The CDR3 DNA follows: TGCAGCGCCCACGGTAGAAATACGCAGTATTTT.

About this clonotype itself: This could be a read error, since a much larger clone is one nucleotide away. The chain carries TRBV7-8 and TRBJ2-5; D gene ambiguous. Germline-derived CDR1 and CDR2 are SGHVS and FQNEAQ. There are 12 residues in the CDR3. The CDR3 coding sequence is TGTGCCGGCAGCTTACGCCCGGAGACCCAGTACTTC. Its translation: CAGSLRPETQYF.

A word on this clonotype: This could be a read error, since a much larger clone is one nucleotide away. The V and J genes are TRBV20-1 and TRBJ2-4, with D tentatively TRBD1 or TRBD2 (5 bases each). The assigned J gene may be wrong: the sequence end matches TRBJ2-7 better. The CDR3 has 14 amino acids. CDR1 and CDR2 (germline): DFQATT, SNEGSKA (reference sequence). The CDR3 sequence is CGARVGDGNYEQYF. As DNA, the CDR3 is TGCGGTGCTAGGGTCGGGGACGGAAACTACGAGCAGTACTTC.

This clonotype was counted a few times. The chain couples TRBV6-5 to TRBJ2-7, with D possibly being TRBD1 (5 bases). From germline, CDR1 is MNHEY and CDR2 SVGAGI. The CDR3 is 15 residues long. Trimming left V 0 bases short and J 1 base short, with 10 bases between. This CDR3 is CASSYSGRESYEQYF. CDR3 coding DNA: TGTGCCAGCAGTTACTCGGGCAGGGAATCCTACGAGCAGTACTTC.

This clonotype was observed a few times. V usage is TRBV4-1 and J usage is TRBJ1-1; TRBD1 aligns across 7 bases. The trim removed 4 bases at V and 0 bases at J, leaving 8 bases unmatched. The length of the CDR3 is 16 residues. Germline lookup yields CDR1 MGHRA and CDR2 YSYEKL. The CDR3 spells CASSRQGGGLNTEAFF. CDR3 in DNA: TGCGCCAGCAGCCGACAGGGCGGTGGACTGAACACTGAAGCTTTCTTT.

The chain links TRBV24-1 to TRBJ2-3; no clear D gene. The CDR3 is 13 amino acids. Germline V CDR1 and CDR2: KGHDR, SFDVKD. The V end was cut by 6 bases, the J end by 0 bases, with 6 bases between. The CDR3 sequence: CATSRCSTDTQYF. Written as DNA, the CDR3 is TGTGCCACCAGTAGGTGTAGCACAGATACGCAGTATTTT.

The gene calls are TRBV4-1 and TRBJ1-2; D is uncertain. Germline lookup yields CDR1 MGHRA and CDR2 YSYEKL. The CDR3 runs to 14 residues. Trimming shortened V by 3 bases and J by 3 bases, and 11 bases separated the two germline ends. The CDR3 region is CASSHTEGDYGYTF. The DNA of the CDR3 is TGCGCCAGCAGCCATACGGAAGGCGACTATGGCTACACCTTC.

The V call is TRBV12-3 or TRBV12-4, the J call TRBJ2-1; 8 bases fit TRBD1. Losses at the gene ends were 6 bases for V and 9 bases for J; bases not matched to a gene: 13. The CDR3 is 15 residues long. DNA for the CDR3: TGTGCCAGCAGCCCCGGGCAGGGGGCTGATGGTGAGCAGTTCTTC. It encodes CASSPGQGADGEQFF.

There are many counts of this clonotype. The rearrangement links TRBV20-1 to TRBJ1-2, with TRBD1 matching 7 bases. CDR1 DFQATT and CDR2 SNEGSKA come from the germline V gene (reference sequence). The CDR3 loop spans 13 amino acids. J lost 4 bases, V lost 6 bases, and 8 bases had no gene match. The CDR3 is CSASDRAFYGYTF. Here the CDR3 DNA reads TGCAGTGCCTCCGACAGGGCATTCTATGGCTACACCTTC.

In this sample, this clonotype turned up a few times. The chain uses TRBV6-2 or TRBV6-3 and TRBJ1-2; D remains ambiguous. CDR1 and CDR2 (germline): MNHEY, SVGEGT. Trimming shortened V by 3 bases and J by 3 bases, and 11 bases separated the two germline ends. The CDR3 runs 14 residues. This CDR3 reads CASSYTWEDYGYTF. CDR3 sequence (DNA): TGTGCCAGCAGTTATACCTGGGAGGACTATGGCTACACCTTC.